The 9 T cell receptor beta chains presented below share a single source sample, sequenced in a study of cytomegalovirus exposure and HLA in healthy donors. Sequenced by immunoSEQ multiplex PCR; TCRdb stores in-frame clones only, minus some. This repertoire shows about 200,000 clones, roughly 84% found once; its top ten account for 1.5% to 2%. The sample was PBMCs. The receptors originated from a woman aged 18-29 years in good health and CMV-seropositive.

V usage is TRBV7-3 and J usage is TRBJ2-3; D is perhaps TRBD2 (5 bases). The germline V gene has CDR1 SGHTA and CDR2 FQGTGA. V lost 2 bases and J lost 2, with 11 bases in between. The CDR3 has 15 residues. For the CDR3, the DNA is TGTGCCAGCAGCTTATCCGGAGCGGACACAGATACGCAGTATTTT. Translating gives CASSLSGADTDTQYF.

The J gene is TRBJ2-1, the V gene TRBV28; no definite D call. The germline gives CDR1 MDHEN, CDR2 SYDVKM. The CDR3 has 11 residues. V was pared by 8 bases and J by 9 bases, with 11 bases between. This CDR3 is CASGASLEQFF. As DNA, the CDR3 is TGTGCCAGCGGCGCTAGTCTTGAGCAGTTCTTC. Full variable domain (remainder filled in from reference TRBV28 and TRBJ2-1): DVKVTQSSRYLVKRTGEKVFLECVQDMDHENMFWYRQDPGLGLRLIYFSYDVKMKEKGDIPEGYSVSREKKERFSLILESASTNQTSMYLCASGASLEQFFGPGTRLTVL.

This clone was found once. This chain links TRBV5-1 with TRBJ2-1, with D possibly being TRBD2 (5 bases). Looked up from germline, CDR1 is SGHRS and CDR2 is YFSETQ. The CDR3 has 17 residues. The V gene lost 2 bases and the J gene lost 4 bases, with 19 bases spanning the gap. The CDR3 loop reads CASSFELGTRPYNEQFF. The CDR3 nucleotides are TGCGCCAGCAGCTTCGAGTTAGGAACTAGGCCGTACAATGAGCAGTTCTTC.

This clone has more than one count but fewer than ten. This rearrangement joins TRBV25-1 to TRBJ1-2; no reliable D call. The CDR3 contains 14 residues. Germline V gene lookup returns CDR1 MGHDK and CDR2 SYGVNS. V was shortened by 0 bases and J by 8 bases, with 13 bases between the two germline ends. The CDR3 spells CASSEYGGGRGYTF. In DNA form, the CDR3 reads TGTGCCAGCAGTGAATATGGAGGTGGCAGGGGCTACACCTTC.

The chain employs TRBV7-8 and TRBJ1-1; TRBD1 agrees at 8 bases. V lost 6 bases and J lost 0; bases outside the gene matches: 15. Germline assignment: CDR1 SGHVS and CDR2 FQNEAQ. The CDR3 has 18 amino acids. The CDR3 sequence is CASSWGTGPIGMNTEAFF. Here the CDR3 DNA reads TGTGCCAGCAGTTGGGGGACAGGACCTATCGGGATGAACACTGAAGCTTTCTTT.

J is TRBJ2-3 and V is TRBV19; 10 nucleotides line up with TRBD2. The V gene end was trimmed by 8 bases and the J gene end by 2 bases; junction bases not matched to a gene: 7. In germline, CDR1 is LNHDA, CDR2 SQIVND (reference sequence). The CDR3 has 15 residues. The chain's CDR3 is CASHLAGGPTDTQYF. Written as DNA, the CDR3 is TGTGCCAGTCATTTAGCGGGAGGACCCACAGATACGCAGTATTTT.

This clone was counted at least ten times. This chain uses TRBV14 with TRBJ1-5, with D perhaps matching TRBD1 (6 bases). The germline CDR1 and CDR2 sequences are SGHDN and FVKESK. V was shortened by 3 bases and J by 5 bases, with 8 bases between the two germline ends. The CDR3 covers 13 residues. The CDR3 coding sequence is TGTGCCAGCAGCCAGGGGGGGCATCAGCCCCAGCATTTT. It specifies CASSQGGHQPQHF.

The chain carries TRBV28 and TRBJ1-5; tentatively, D is TRBD1 (6 bases). The CDR3 has 17 residues. Between the trimmed V and J ends, which lost 5 bases and 4 bases, there was a span of 21 bases. CDR1 is MDHEN and CDR2 is SYDVKM in the germline V gene. CDR3 DNA sequence: TGTGCCAGCAGTCCCCCTGGTCAGGGAGGGGGTAATCAGCCCCAGCATTTT. Amino acid sequence: CASSPPGQGGGNQPQHF.

The rearrangement uses TRBV28 and TRBJ2-1, with 10 bases identical to TRBD2. V lost 4 bases and J lost 0; bases outside the gene matches: 6. The CDR3 extends over 17 amino acids. From germline, CDR1 is MDHEN and CDR2 SYDVKM. CDR3 protein: CASSSLLAGGSYNEQFF. The CDR3 DNA reads TGTGCCAGCAGTTCCCTTTTAGCGGGAGGCTCCTACAATGAGCAGTTCTTC.